The sequence of this T cell receptor beta chain was determined in a study of T cells in localized non-small cell lung cancer. The protocol was immunoSEQ multiplex PCR, while the TCRdb copy is restricted to in-frame clones and leaves out a portion. The sample yields about 59,000 clones, roughly 90% seen once. V dropped 1 base and J dropped 2 bases, with 4 bases sitting between them. This CDR3 is 13 amino acids long. Germline-derived CDR1 and CDR2 are SGHVS and FQNEAQ. The source was peripheral blood, collected before any cancer treatment. The rearrangement links TRBV7-8 to TRBJ2-3; D unclear. The clonotype comes from a man between 40 and 69 years old with stage I squamous cell lung carcinoma. The CDR3 nucleotides are TGTGCCAGCAGCTTAGGGTCCACAGATACGCAGTATTTT. This translates into CASSLGSTDTQYF.